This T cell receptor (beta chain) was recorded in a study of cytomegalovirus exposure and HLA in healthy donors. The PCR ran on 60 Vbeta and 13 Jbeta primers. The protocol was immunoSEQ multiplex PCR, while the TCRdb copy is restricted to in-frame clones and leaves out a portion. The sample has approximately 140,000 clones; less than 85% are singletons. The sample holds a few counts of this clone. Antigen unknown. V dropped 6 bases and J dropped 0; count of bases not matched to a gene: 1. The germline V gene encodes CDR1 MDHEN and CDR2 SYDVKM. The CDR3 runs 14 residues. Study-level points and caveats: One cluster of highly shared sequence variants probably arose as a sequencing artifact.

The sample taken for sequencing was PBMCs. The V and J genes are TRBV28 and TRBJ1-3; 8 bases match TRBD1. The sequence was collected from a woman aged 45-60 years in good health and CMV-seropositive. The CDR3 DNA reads TGTGCCAGCAGCACAGGGGGCTCTGGAAACACCATATATTTT. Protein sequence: CASSTGGSGNTIYF.